A selection of T cell receptor beta chains follows, all from one sample in a study of blood T cell repertoires in COVID-19. Data came from immunoSEQ multiplex PCR; TCRdb stores just in-frame clones and leaves some out. The sample carries 110,000 or so clones, roughly 80% recorded once. The sample taken for sequencing was peripheral blood. The receptors were gathered from a man aged 65-85 years with acute or convalescent COVID-19. Both conserved end residues are part of each CDR3. D genes are given only for firm matches. Where a row states a size, it is once, few, many or the class of an expanded clone; other rows omit it.

DNA	CDR3	J	length	size	D	V
TGTGCCAGCAGCCCCCGCAGGTTTAGCGGGGGCCAACAATACACAGATACGCAGTATTTT	CASSPRRFSGGQQYTDTQYF	TRBJ2-3	20	NA	TRBD2	TRBV7-3
TGTGCCAGCAGCTTGGACAGAATGGATGGCTACACCTTC	CASSLDRMDGYTF	TRBJ1-2	13	NA	NA	TRBV11-2
TGTGCCAGCAGCTTAGAGAACAGCATCACCGGGGAGCTGTTTTTT	CASSLENSITGELFF	TRBJ2-2	15	NA	NA	TRBV7-3
TGCGCCAGCAGCTTGGGGTTCGGGATCGATGAGCAGTTCTTC	CASSLGFGIDEQFF	TRBJ2-1	14	few	NA	TRBV5-1
TGTGCCAGCTCAGGACAGGGGGCGGATACGCAGTATTTT	CASSGQGADTQYF	TRBJ2-3	13	NA	TRBD1	TRBV18
TGTGCCAGTAGCAGGACTAGCGGGTCTGAGGTTGAGCAGTTCTTC	CASSRTSGSEVEQFF	TRBJ2-1	15	NA	TRBD2	TRBV19
TGTGCCAGCAGCCGTAGGTTGGGGCAGGACCGATCCTACGAGCAGTACTTC	CASSRRLGQDRSYEQYF	TRBJ2-7	17	NA	NA	TRBV14
TGTGCCAGCAGCAAGGGACTAGCGGGAGGGGCAGATACGCAGTATTTT	CASSKGLAGGADTQYF	TRBJ2-3	16	NA	TRBD2	TRBV7-9
TGTGCCAGCAGTCGCCCCGCATCCCTACAGGGGGCCTACGAGCAGTACTTC	CASSRPASLQGAYEQYF	TRBJ2-7	17	NA	TRBD1	TRBV6-2/TRBV6-3
TGTGCCAGCAGTTTGGGCCAGGAAGAGACCCAGTACTTC	CASSLGQEETQYF	TRBJ2-5	13	NA	NA	TRBV28
TGTGCCAGTAGTATTCTGTGGGGCCGACAGGGGGTAAAGCCCCAGCATTTT	CASSILWGRQGVKPQHF	TRBJ1-5	17	once	TRBD1	TRBV19
TGTGCCAGCAGTGGACAGGGGGCCGCCGGGAATTCACCCCTCCACTTT	CASSGQGAAGNSPLHF	TRBJ1-6	16	NA	TRBD1	TRBV2
TGCAGTGCTAGTCAATCCCACGAGCAGTACTTC	CSASQSHEQYF	TRBJ2-7	11	NA	NA	TRBV20-1
TGTGCCAGCAGCCACGACAGGGGCCGGGAGACCCAGTACTTC	CASSHDRGRETQYF	TRBJ2-5	14	NA	TRBD1	TRBV13
TGTGCCATCCTAGGGAGCTCCTATAATTCACCCCTCCACTTT	CAILGSSYNSPLHF	TRBJ1-6	14	once	NA	TRBV28
TGTGCCAGCAGTTACCCGCTCGGACTAACCTACAATGAGCAGTTCTTC	CASSYPLGLTYNEQFF	TRBJ2-1	16	NA	NA	TRBV6-5
TGTGCCAGCAGCGCCTGGACAGGGGGGAACTACGAGCAGTACTTC	CASSAWTGGNYEQYF	TRBJ2-7	15	NA	TRBD1	TRBV5-6
TGCGCCAGCAGCCGGGGACTAGCGCATAGAACGGGCGGGGAGCTGTTTTTT	CASSRGLAHRTGGELFF	TRBJ2-2	17	few	TRBD2	TRBV4-1
TGTGCCAGCAGCACCCGACAGACCAACACAGATACGCAGTATTTT	CASSTRQTNTDTQYF	TRBJ2-3	15	few	NA	TRBV5-5
TGCGCCAGCAGCTCCGACAGGTATTCGGGAGCTTTCTTT	CASSSDRYSGAFF	TRBJ1-1	13	few	NA	TRBV5-1
TGTGCCAGCAGTTTGACAGGGACCTATGGCTACACCTTC	CASSLTGTYGYTF	TRBJ1-2	13	NA	TRBD1	TRBV6-5
TGTGCCAGCACCCAACCGGGACAGAAAACCTACGAGCAGTACTTC	CASTQPGQKTYEQYF	TRBJ2-7	15	NA	TRBD1	TRBV4-2
TGTGCCAGCAGTTTCGGGGTTGGAGACCTTGCAGATACGCAGTATTTT	CASSFGVGDLADTQYF	TRBJ2-3	16	NA	NA	TRBV27
TGTGCCAGCAGCCAAGAGGGCAGTAATACGCAGTATTTT	CASSQEGSNTQYF	TRBJ2-3	13	NA	NA	TRBV3-1/TRBV3-2
TGTGCCAGCAGCGCCAGCGGGAGGCCCGGGGAGCTGTTTTTT	CASSASGRPGELFF	TRBJ2-2	14	NA	TRBD2	TRBV7-9
TGTGCCAGCACCGAACAGGGGGGGAAGACCCAGTACTTC	CASTEQGGKTQYF	TRBJ2-5	13	once	NA	TRBV12-3/TRBV12-4
TGTGCCAGCGGGGGGGGTAATTCACCCCTCCACTTT	CASGGGNSPLHF	TRBJ1-6	12	NA	NA	TRBV2
TGTGCCAGCAGCTCCACAGGGGGCCGAGAGACCCAGTACTTC	CASSSTGGRETQYF	TRBJ2-5	14	NA	TRBD1	TRBV5-6
TGTGCCAGCAGCTTAGAGTGGGAGGAGCAGTTCTTC	CASSLEWEEQFF	TRBJ2-1	12	NA	NA	TRBV11-1
TGTGCCAGCAGCACTATAGCGGGGGGTGACACAGATACGCAGTATTTT	CASSTIAGGDTDTQYF	TRBJ2-3	16	NA	TRBD2	TRBV7-9
TGTGCCAGCAGCTTAACGCCGAGCACTGAAGCTTTCTTT	CASSLTPSTEAFF	TRBJ1-1	13	NA	NA	TRBV7-3
TGTGCCAGCAGCTTAGCGAACCAAGAGACCCAGTACTTC	CASSLANQETQYF	TRBJ2-5	13	NA	NA	TRBV5-4
TGTGCCAGCAGTGCCACAGGCGGGAGTCTCACAGATACGCAGTATTTT	CASSATGGSLTDTQYF	TRBJ2-3	16	NA	TRBD2	TRBV28
TGCGCCAGCAGGCTAACCGGGACAGAAAAAGAGACCCAGTACTTC	CASRLTGTEKETQYF	TRBJ2-5	15	NA	TRBD1	TRBV4-1
TGCGCCAGCAGCTCTGGGACTAGCGGCCGAAGCTCCTACAATGAGCAGTTCTTC	CASSSGTSGRSSYNEQFF	TRBJ2-1	18	NA	TRBD2	TRBV5-1
TGTGCCAGCAGCCAAGGGACTCCGGGACAGGGGTCCTACAATGAGCAGTTCTTC	CASSQGTPGQGSYNEQFF	TRBJ2-1	18	NA	TRBD1	TRBV3-1/TRBV3-2
TGTGCCAGTAGTATTGGGACAGGGGACGGCTACACCTTC	CASSIGTGDGYTF	TRBJ1-2	13	NA	TRBD1	TRBV19
TGCGCCAGCAGCCCGACTAGAGCTGAACGGCAGTTCTTC	CASSPTRAERQFF	TRBJ2-1	13	NA	NA	TRBV4-1
TGTGCCAGCAGTTCCGCCGGGACATCCTACGAGCAGTACTTC	CASSSAGTSYEQYF	TRBJ2-7	14	NA	NA	TRBV28
TGTGCCAGCAGTTTGTCAGGGTCACTGAACACTGAAGCTTTCTTT	CASSLSGSLNTEAFF	TRBJ1-1	15	NA	NA	TRBV27
TGTGCCAGCTCACCTCTGGGGCAGGGTGGAGATGGCTACACCTTC	CASSPLGQGGDGYTF	TRBJ1-2	15	NA	NA	TRBV18
TGTGCCAGCAGCCCAGCTAGCGGGGTACAAGAGACCCAGTACTTC	CASSPASGVQETQYF	TRBJ2-5	15	NA	TRBD2	TRBV3-1/TRBV3-2
TGTGCCAGCAGCTTCGAGGGTTGGATTCGGGTGCATACGCAGTATTTT	CASSFEGWIRVHTQYF	TRBJ2-3	16	NA	NA	TRBV7-2
TGCGCCAGCATTAATCCGGGACTAGCGGGCCTCCGGTACTTC	CASINPGLAGLRYF	TRBJ2-5	14	NA	TRBD2	TRBV10-1
TGTGCCAGCAGCGAGGGACTAGCGGGTAATGAGCAGTTCTTC	CASSEGLAGNEQFF	TRBJ2-1	14	NA	TRBD2	TRBV7-9
TGTGCCAGCAGTTTACGGACAGATACGCAGTATTTT	CASSLRTDTQYF	TRBJ2-3	12	NA	NA	TRBV28
TGCAGTGCTAGTGGCGGGACTAGCGGAAACTCTCCCCTCGGGGAGCAGTACTTC	CSASGGTSGNSPLGEQYF	TRBJ2-7	18	NA	TRBD2	TRBV20-1
TGTGCCAGCAGCCAAGAACAGGGAATTTATTCACCCCTCCACTTT	CASSQEQGIYSPLHF	TRBJ1-6	15	NA	NA	TRBV3-1/TRBV3-2
TGTGCCAGCAGTTACTCTTACAGGGGGCTAGGGAACACTGAAGCTTTCTTT	CASSYSYRGLGNTEAFF	TRBJ1-1	17	NA	TRBD1	TRBV6-2/TRBV6-3
TGTGCCAGCAAGATGGGACAGGAATACACTGAAGCTTTCTTT	CASKMGQEYTEAFF	TRBJ1-1	14	NA	TRBD1	TRBV6-5
TGTGCCAGCAGCTTATTCGTCCGGACTAGCGGGGGTTACAATGAGCAGTTCTTC	CASSLFVRTSGGYNEQFF	TRBJ2-1	18	NA	TRBD2	TRBV7-8
TGCAGCGTTGAAACAGGGATGAACACTGAAGCTTTCTTT	CSVETGMNTEAFF	TRBJ1-1	13	NA	NA	TRBV29-1
TGCGCCAGCAGCTCAGCGGGGGTCTCCTACAATGAGCAGTTCTTC	CASSSAGVSYNEQFF	TRBJ2-1	15	NA	TRBD2	TRBV5-1
TGCGCCAGCAGGAGGGACTACCACGAGCAGTACTTC	CASRRDYHEQYF	TRBJ2-7	12	NA	TRBD2	TRBV5-1
TGTGCCAGCAGCCTGGGACTAGCGGGAGAGCAGTTCTTC	CASSLGLAGEQFF	TRBJ2-1	13	NA	TRBD2	TRBV16
TGTGCCAGCAGTCTAGGGGGTGCCAATGAAAAACTGTTTTTT	CASSLGGANEKLFF	TRBJ1-4	14	NA	NA	TRBV7-2
TGCGCCAGCAGCCCCCTAGCGGGGGGGCTGGGCCGGGAGCTGTTTTTT	CASSPLAGGLGRELFF	TRBJ2-2	16	NA	TRBD2	TRBV4-1
TGTGCCAGCAGCTTGGTTAGCGGGGGACGGGCAGATACGCAGTATTTT	CASSLVSGGRADTQYF	TRBJ2-3	16	NA	TRBD2	TRBV5-4
TGTGCCATCAGTGACAGGGATGGCAACACCATATATTTT	CAISDRDGNTIYF	TRBJ1-3	13	NA	NA	TRBV10-3